This TCR beta chain was identified in a study of CD4 T cells in relation to SARS-CoV-2 and coronaviruses. Background on the study: After roughly 11 days of antigen culture, PBMC TCR beta CDR3s were sequenced.

Produced via immunoSEQ multiplex PCR; TCRdb's table is partial and in-frame only. The sample lists fewer than 45,000 clones; approximately 84% were seen once. Study conclusions and caveats: In approximately 71% of donors, memory CD4+ clonotypes crossrecognized SARS-CoV-2 and at least one common cold coronavirus spike. Samples before the pandemic and after infection were not matched within any donor.

Note on this clone: No antigen is known for it.

The TCR sequence derives from an adult with COVID-19. Source material: naive CD4+ T cells from PBMCs, cultured in vitro. Subset: naive CD4+ T cells isolated by negative enrichment.

The CDR3 coding sequence is TGTGCCAGCAGTAGCGGGAGTACAGATACGCAGTATTTT. Encoded protein: CASSSGSTDTQYF. The chain recombines TRBV2 with TRBJ2-3; 8 bases match TRBD2. The CDR3 contains 13 residues. The trim removed 5 bases at V and 3 bases at J, leaving 1 base unmatched. In germline, CDR1 is SNHLY, CDR2 FYNNEI. Combining the CDR3 with reference TRBV2 and TRBJ2-3 gives the whole variable domain EPEVTQTPSHQVTQMGQEVILRCVPISNHLYFYWYRQILGQKVEFLVSFYNNEISEKSEIFDDQFSVERPDGSNFTLKIRSTKLEDSAMYFCASSSGSTDTQYFGPGTRLTVL.